A selection of T cell receptor beta chains follows, all from one sample in a study of blood T cell repertoires in COVID-19. Measured with immunoSEQ multiplex PCR; TCRdb has only the in-frame clones, and not every one. The table includes 120,000 or so clones, 88% detected once. Sequenced sample: peripheral blood. The receptor set was obtained from a woman between 45 and 60 years old with active or convalescent COVID-19. Both conserved end residues are part of each CDR3. D genes are given only for firm matches. The size field is filled for only some rows; it gives once, few, many or a size class.

length	D	V	size	J	DNA	CDR3
19	.	TRBV10-1	.	TRBJ1-5	TGCGCCAGCAGTGAGTCGACTCCTACAGTGGGGGGGCGGGATCAGCCCCAGCATTTT	CASSESTPTVGGRDQPQHF
15	.	TRBV6-8	once	TRBJ2-7	TGTGCCAGCACCCCCTCCCCTATGAGCGTTAGGATTAGGTACTTC	CASTPSPMSVRIRYF
14	.	TRBV5-4	once	TRBJ2-5	TGTGCCAGCAGCGGGACGCGGGGCCAAGAGACCCAGTACTTC	CASSGTRGQETQYF
16	TRBD2	TRBV10-3	.	TRBJ2-3	TGTGCCATCAGGGAACCGGGACTAAAGGCGTCAGATACGCAGTATTTT	CAIREPGLKASDTQYF
14	TRBD2	TRBV7-2	.	TRBJ2-7	TGTGCCAGCAGGGTAACTAGCGGGAGGGGCGAGCAGTACTTC	CASRVTSGRGEQYF
21	TRBD1	TRBV4-1	.	TRBJ2-1	TGCGCCAGCAGCCAAGATTCAGGACAGGGCTCCTCCCCAGGATCCTACAATGAGCAGTTCTTC	CASSQDSGQGSSPGSYNEQFF
15	.	TRBV4-3	.	TRBJ2-1	TGCGCCAGCAGCCAAGTAGGTCGGCGGGACAATGAGCAGTTCTTC	CASSQVGRRDNEQFF
18	TRBD2	TRBV4-1	.	TRBJ2-2	TGCGCCAGCAGCCAAGAGAGGACTAGCGGGTGGGACACCGGGGAGCTGTTTTTT	CASSQERTSGWDTGELFF
19	TRBD2	TRBV27	.	TRBJ2-5	TGTGCCAGCAGTCTCGGACTAGCGGGAGGGCCGGGTGGCCAAGAGACCCAGTACTTC	CASSLGLAGGPGGQETQYF
13	.	TRBV25-1	.	TRBJ1-1	TGTGCCAGCAGGTTGGGGCGTAACACTGAAGCTTTCTTT	CASRLGRNTEAFF
11	.	TRBV20-1	.	TRBJ2-1	TGCAGTGCTAGAAACAGGGGGAGGGAGTTCTTC	CSARNRGREFF
13	.	TRBV7-2	.	TRBJ2-7	TGTGCCAGCAGCTTAGCCCAGGGCCTCGGGCAGTACTTC	CASSLAQGLGQYF
18	TRBD2	TRBV5-1	.	TRBJ2-3	TGCGCCAGCAGCTCCAGGACTAGCGGGAGTGAAGGCACAGATACGCAGTATTTT	CASSSRTSGSEGTDTQYF
12	.	TRBV29-1	.	TRBJ2-7	TGCAGCGTTGCCCTGACAGGATACGAGCAGTACTTC	CSVALTGYEQYF
16	.	TRBV5-5	.	TRBJ2-2	TGTGCCAGCAGCTTAATGGACTCCTCGCTGACCGGGGAGCTGTTTTTT	CASSLMDSSLTGELFF
15	TRBD1	TRBV4-1	.	TRBJ1-2	TGCGCCAGCAGCCAGAAGGGACAGGACCCCTATGGCTACACCTTC	CASSQKGQDPYGYTF
19	TRBD2	TRBV5-6	.	TRBJ2-1	TGTGCCAGCAGCCCCACCGGGACTAGCGGGAAAAGCTCCTACAATGAGCAGTTCTTC	CASSPTGTSGKSSYNEQFF
15	.	TRBV15	.	TRBJ1-5	TGTGCCACCAGCCCCCGGGTCCTAAGCAATCAGCCCCAGCATTTT	CATSPRVLSNQPQHF
18	TRBD2	TRBV5-4	.	TRBJ2-7	TGTGCCAGCAGCTCCGGGACTAGCGGAATCCTCAGCTCCTACGAGCAGTACTTC	CASSSGTSGILSSYEQYF